Shown below are 10 T cell receptor beta chains from a single sample sequenced in a study of T-cell reconstitution after alpha-beta-depleted transplantation in children. Unique molecular identifiers were incorporated when the TCRbeta library was constructed. One entry per CDR3 protein, called by TCRdb with MiXCR from the PCR reads. The sample has roughly 500,000 distinct CDR3 sequences; approximately 32% are singletons. The sample consisted of PBMCs from the stem cell graft donor, taken from the stem cell graft. Receptors were obtained from a human donor who donated a stem cell graft to a child with aplastic anemia.

The chain couples TRBV7-2 to TRBJ1-5; D not certain. Germline CDR1 is SGHTA and CDR2 is FQGNSA. V was pared by 5 bases and J by 6 bases, with 14 bases between. This CDR3 spans 14 amino acids. For the CDR3, the DNA is TGTGCCAGCAGCCTTCAGGCCAGCGGTCAGCCCCAGCATTTT. Translated, it gives CASSLQASGQPQHF.

The chain recombines TRBV7-2 with TRBJ1-1; TRBD1 aligns across 8 bases. V dropped 5 bases and J dropped 5; count of bases not matched to a gene: 7. Germline values: CDR1 SGHTA, CDR2 FQGNSA. The CDR3 sequence is 14 residues long. The DNA for the CDR3 is TGTGCCAGCAGCCTGCGCCGGGACAGGACTGAAGCTTTCTTT. Protein: CASSLRRDRTEAFF. The full variable domain, completed using reference TRBV7-2 and TRBJ1-1, is GAGVSQSPSNKVTEKGKDVELRCDPISGHTALYWYRQSLGQGLEFLIYFQGNSAPDKSGLPSDRFSAERTGGSVSTLTIQRTQQEDSAVYLCASSLRRDRTEAFFGQGTRLTVV.

This sequence joins TRBV12-3 or TRBV12-4 and TRBJ1-2; D may be TRBD1 (6 bases). The CDR3 consists of 14 residues. The V end was cut by 2 bases, the J end by 5 bases, with 12 bases between. The CDR3 DNA is TGTGCCAGCAGTTTACGCCAGGGGACTTATGGCTACACCTTC. Translation: CASSLRQGTYGYTF.

This clonotype was counted between two and nine times. The CDR3 nucleotides read TGTGCCAGCAGTTTACTCGGTACCGGGGAGCTGTTTTTT. It is translated as CASSLLGTGELFF. This chain joins TRBV27 and TRBJ2-2; no clear D gene. CDR1 MNHEY and CDR2 SMNVEV come from the germline V gene (reference sequence). Trimming stripped 2 bases from V and 5 bases from J, with 6 bases between. The CDR3 has 13 residues.

This clonotype appeared many times. This chain joins TRBV6-2 or TRBV6-3 and TRBJ1-1; D gene unclear. CDR1 and CDR2 (germline): MNHEY, SVGEGT. The CDR3 totals 13 residues. V lost 4 bases and J lost 5, with 11 bases in between. For the CDR3, the DNA is TGTGCCAGCAGTTTGCGAGGGCCTACTGAAGCTTTCTTT. Its translation: CASSLRGPTEAFF.

This clonotype has only a few counts. V usage is TRBV10-3 and J usage is TRBJ2-7; D gene uncertain. The CDR3 runs 16 residues. Per the germline V gene, CDR1 is ENHRY and CDR2 is SYGVKD. V was shortened by 9 bases and J by 0 bases, with 21 bases between the two germline ends. Written as DNA, the CDR3 is TGTGCCATTTTCGGGCAGGCGGATTCGAGCTCCTACGAGCAGTACTTC. Translation gives CAIFGQADSSSYEQYF.

The table lists this clonotype with a few counts. The chain employs TRBV7-3 and TRBJ2-1, with 12 positions matching TRBD1. The CDR3 has 15 residues. The trim removed 3 bases at V and 8 bases at J, leaving 5 bases unmatched. In germline, CDR1 is SGHTA, CDR2 FQGTGA. The CDR3 reads CASSFPGQGADEQFF. As DNA, the CDR3 is TGTGCCAGCAGCTTTCCGGGACAGGGGGCCGATGAGCAGTTCTTC.

J is TRBJ2-7 and V is TRBV28, with D maybe TRBD2 (6 bases). Trimming shortened V by 3 bases and J by 1 base, and 22 bases separated the two germline ends. The CDR3 totals 18 residues. Per the germline V gene, CDR1 is MDHEN and CDR2 is SYDVKM. The CDR3 sequence: CASSFLFTLSGESYEQYF. CDR3 DNA: TGTGCCAGCAGTTTTCTTTTTACACTATCGGGGGAATCCTACGAGCAGTACTTC. The entire variable domain, with the rest obtained from reference TRBV28 and TRBJ2-7, is as follows: DVKVTQSSRYLVKRTGEKVFLECVQDMDHENMFWYRQDPGLGLRLIYFSYDVKMKEKGDIPEGYSVSREKKERFSLILESASTNQTSMYLCASSFLFTLSGESYEQYFGPGTRLTVT.

This clonotype has a handful of counts. This chain uses TRBV29-1 with TRBJ2-2, with D possibly TRBD2 on 5 matching bases. Trimming took off 7 bases at V and 3 bases at J, with 15 bases between the two ends. This CDR3 region has 14 residues. The germline gives CDR1 SQVTM, CDR2 ANQGSEA. The CDR3 region has the DNA TGCAGCGCCGTCCAGCGGTCTGACACCGGGGAGCTGTTTTTT. The encoded protein is CSAVQRSDTGELFF.

This clonotype was seen only a few times. The chain uses TRBV29-1 and TRBJ1-2; no definite D call. There are 13 residues in the CDR3. Trimming removed 0 bases at V and 7 bases at J, with 12 bases between. The germline V gene encodes CDR1 SQVTM and CDR2 ANQGSEA. CDR3 loop: CSVEDTRGSGYTF. CDR3 nucleotides: TGCAGCGTTGAAGACACAAGAGGGAGTGGCTACACCTTC.